Listed below are T cell receptor beta chains from one sample, sequenced in a study of early T cells in non-severe SARS-CoV-2 infection. TCRdb called the 5' RACE reads again in MiXCR, with one record for every CDR3 protein. The data contain over 60,000 distinct CDR3 sequences, about an eighth of them seen just once; the ten biggest clones take up around 2.8%. The sample here was whole blood, taken at baseline. These receptor sequences come from an adult who was a healthcare worker with PCR-confirmed SARS-CoV-2 infection or an uninfected control (not recorded which). The CDR3 runs from the conserved cysteine through the conserved F or W. D genes are given only for firm matches. The size field is filled for only some rows; it gives once, few, many or a size class.

V	length	D	J	size	DNA	CDR3
TRBV11-1	14	TRBD1	TRBJ1-1	NA	TGTGCCAGCAGTCCTACAGGGGATGTCACTGAAGCTTTCTTT	CASSPTGDVTEAFF
TRBV20-1	13	NA	TRBJ1-3	NA	TGCAGTGCTAGAGACGAGACTGGAAACACCATATATTTT	CSARDETGNTIYF
TRBV21-1	15	NA	TRBJ2-1	NA	TGTGCCAGCAGCAGGGACTTAACAGGGTTGGGTGAGCAGTTCTTC	CASSRDLTGLGEQFF
TRBV12-3/TRBV12-4	18	NA	TRBJ1-5	NA	TGTGCCAGCAGCTATAGGGACATATTAGGAGGCAGCAATCAGCCCCAGCATTTT	CASSYRDILGGSNQPQHF
TRBV7-2	15	NA	TRBJ2-5	many	TGTGCCAGCAGCTCGTGGGCAACAGTTCAAGAGACCCAGTACTTC	CASSSWATVQETQYF
TRBV3-1	14	NA	TRBJ1-1	many	TGTGCCAGCAGCCATCACAGAGGGAACACTGAAGCTTTCTTT	CASSHHRGNTEAFF
TRBV20-1	12	NA	TRBJ2-3	NA	TGCAGTGCTAGAGCAAATGCTGATACGCAGTATTTT	CSARANADTQYF
TRBV12-3/TRBV12-4	13	NA	TRBJ1-1	few	TGTGCCAGCGCGACAGGAGGGAACACTGAAGCTTTCTTT	CASATGGNTEAFF
TRBV11-2	17	NA	TRBJ1-2	NA	TGTGCCAGCAGCCCCTTGCGGGGGCCCCGCTCTAACTATGGCTACACCTTC	CASSPLRGPRSNYGYTF
TRBV7-2	16	NA	TRBJ1-1	NA	TGTGCCAGCAGCTTAAACCGGGGAGGGGTGCCATTGGAAGCTTTCTTT	CASSLNRGGVPLEAFF
TRBV25-1	16	NA	TRBJ1-6	many	TGTGCCAGCAGTGACCTGCAGGGCTCCTATAATTCACCCCTCCACTTT	CASSDLQGSYNSPLHF
TRBV5-6	15	NA	TRBJ1-4	few	TGTGCCAGCAGCTTGGCCGGCGAAGGGGAGGAAAAACTGTTTTTT	CASSLAGEGEEKLFF
TRBV27	14	NA	TRBJ2-7	many	TGTGCCAGCAGTTCGGGGTACAGCTCCTACGAGCAGTACTTC	CASSSGYSSYEQYF
TRBV29-1	14	NA	TRBJ2-4	NA	TGCAGCGTTTATGGCCTTCGACCCAAAAACATTCAGTACTTC	CSVYGLRPKNIQYF
TRBV9	16	NA	TRBJ2-2	many	TGTGCCAGCAGCGTACAAACAGCTTCTGGGGCCGGGGAGCTGTTTTTT	CASSVQTASGAGELFF
TRBV9	16	TRBD1	TRBJ2-5	few	TGTGCCAGCAGCGCCGGGACAGCACCTTTACAAGAGACCCAGTACTTC	CASSAGTAPLQETQYF
TRBV6-2/TRBV6-3	12	NA	TRBJ1-2	few	TGTGCCAGCACCGGCCAAGCGTATGGCTACACCTTC	CASTGQAYGYTF
TRBV7-9	15	TRBD1	TRBJ1-5	few	TGTGCCAGCAGCTTTGGGACAGGAGTCAATCAGCCCCAGCATTTT	CASSFGTGVNQPQHF
TRBV6-2/TRBV6-3	15	TRBD1	TRBJ2-1	few	TGTGCCAGCAGTTACAGGGGACAGGGCCACAATGAGCAGTTCTTC	CASSYRGQGHNEQFF
TRBV19	15	TRBD2	TRBJ2-7	few	TGTGCCAGTAGTATAAACGGGGGGAGCTCCTACGAGCAGTACTTC	CASSINGGSSYEQYF
TRBV28	15	NA	TRBJ2-1	few	TGTGCCAGCAGTTTCCGGGACTCCCGAGGGCTTCAGCAGTTCTTC	CASSFRDSRGLQQFF
TRBV20-1	14	NA	TRBJ1-2	many	TGCAGTGCTAGAGATCAGCCAGGACCCTACGGCTACACCTTC	CSARDQPGPYGYTF
TRBV18	15	NA	TRBJ1-4	few	TGTGCCAGCTCACCGGATAGATTACCGGGGCGTGGACTGTTTTTT	CASSPDRLPGRGLFF
TRBV3-1	13	NA	TRBJ2-7	NA	TGTGCCACCTCGTCGGGGGTGGCCTACGAGCAGTACTTC	CATSSGVAYEQYF
TRBV28	15	NA	TRBJ1-4	few	TGTGCCGCAGGGGTTTCAGGGGCCGTCGATGAAAAACTGTTTTTT	CAAGVSGAVDEKLFF
TRBV20-1	15	TRBD2	TRBJ2-2	once	TGCAGTGCAACTCCTAGCGGGGGGCTCACCGGGGAGCTGTTTTTT	CSATPSGGLTGELFF
TRBV28	13	TRBD1	TRBJ2-7	few	TGTGCCAGCACCCCAGGACAGGAGTACGAGCAGTACTTC	CASTPGQEYEQYF
TRBV7-9	16	NA	TRBJ2-2	NA	TGTGCCAGCAGCCCCCAGGGTCCCTTGAACACCGGGGAGCTGTTTTTT	CASSPQGPLNTGELFF
TRBV28	16	NA	TRBJ1-4	once	TGTGCCAGCAGTTCCCTAGGGGGACCAACTAATGAAAAACTGTTTTTT	CASSSLGGPTNEKLFF
TRBV7-9	15	NA	TRBJ1-1	NA	TGTGCCAGCAGCTTAGAGGTGTGGACGTCTTCTGAAGCTTTCTTT	CASSLEVWTSSEAFF
TRBV20-1	14	TRBD1	TRBJ2-1	many	TGCAGTGCTAGACCCTCGTCCGGGACAGGGAGGATTTTCTTC	CSARPSSGTGRIFF
TRBV20-1	12	NA	TRBJ2-7	few	TGCAGTGCCTCGGACAGAACGTACGAGCAGTACTTC	CSASDRTYEQYF
TRBV7-6	12	NA	TRBJ2-1	NA	TGTGCCAGCAGCCGGAATAACAATGAGCAGTTCTTC	CASSRNNNEQFF
TRBV5-1	15	NA	TRBJ1-6	NA	TGCGCCAGCGGACCCATAGGGGGGTCCTATTCACCCCTCCACTTT	CASGPIGGSYSPLHF
TRBV28	17	TRBD1	TRBJ1-4	many	TGTGCCAGCAGTTTATTATTTTTGGGGACAGCGAATGAAAAACTGTTTTTT	CASSLLFLGTANEKLFF
TRBV25-1	16	TRBD1	TRBJ1-2	NA	TGTGCCAGCAGTGAATATCGGACAGGGGGCGACTATGGCTACACCTTC	CASSEYRTGGDYGYTF
TRBV6-6	17	TRBD1	TRBJ2-2	few	TGTGCCAGCAGCGTAGATACCGGGACAGGGGTTACCGGGGAGCTGTTTTTT	CASSVDTGTGVTGELFF
TRBV19	17	TRBD1	TRBJ1-5	few	TGTGCCAGTAGCCCTTGGACAGGGGGCGCCGGCAATCAGCCCCAGCATTTT	CASSPWTGGAGNQPQHF
TRBV5-1	17	TRBD2	TRBJ2-1	few	TGCGCCAGCAGCCCGGGGGGGCACGATAGCTCCTACAATGAGCAGTTCTTC	CASSPGGHDSSYNEQFF
TRBV6-5	16	NA	TRBJ2-2	NA	TGTGCCAGCAGTTACTCGATTGGAGGGGGCGGCCGGGAGCTGTTTTTT	CASSYSIGGGGRELFF
TRBV14	13	NA	TRBJ2-5	many	TGTGCCAGCAGCCAGTCCGTCCAAGGGACCCAGTACTTC	CASSQSVQGTQYF
TRBV20-1	17	TRBD2	TRBJ2-3	NA	TGCAGTGCTAGCCAGGCTAGCGGGGGGACTAGCACAGATACGCAGTATTTT	CSASQASGGTSTDTQYF
TRBV21-1	15	NA	TRBJ1-2	many	TGTGCCAGCAGCACTTGGGACAGGGTGGGCTATGGCTACACCTTC	CASSTWDRVGYGYTF
TRBV28	12	NA	TRBJ2-5	few	TGTGCCAGCAGTTTATATAAGGGTCAGACGTACTTC	CASSLYKGQTYF
TRBV3-1	13	NA	TRBJ2-2	few	TGTGCCAGCACCAAAGTCCGGACCGGGGAGCTGTTTTTT	CASTKVRTGELFF
TRBV7-3	14	NA	TRBJ1-5	NA	TGTGCCAGCAGCCAAGGGGCAGGCAATCAGCCCCAGCATTTT	CASSQGAGNQPQHF
TRBV7-2	13	NA	TRBJ1-1	few	TGTGCCAGCAGTGGGGGGCCGAACACTGAAGCTTTCTTT	CASSGGPNTEAFF
TRBV6-5	13	NA	TRBJ2-7	NA	TGTGCCAGCAGTTATGGGGTTCTCTACGAGCAGTACTTC	CASSYGVLYEQYF
TRBV1	14	NA	TRBJ2-7	few	TGCACCAGCAGCCGAACTGGGGACTTTTACGAGCAGTACTTC	CTSSRTGDFYEQYF
TRBV12-3/TRBV12-4	17	NA	TRBJ2-3	many	TGTGCCAGCAGTCACTCGCTTGACAGGCCTGGCACAGATACGCAGTATTTT	CASSHSLDRPGTDTQYF
TRBV6-1	15	TRBD1	TRBJ1-1	NA	TGTGCCAGCAGTGAAGTCCCAGGGGGAATTACTGAAGCTTTCTTT	CASSEVPGGITEAFF
TRBV6-5	15	TRBD2	TRBJ2-1	NA	TGTGCCAGCAGTCAGGGACTAGCGGATATAAATGAGCAGTTCTTC	CASSQGLADINEQFF